The present T cell receptor (beta chain) was sequenced within a study of T cell responses to AZD1222 COVID-19 vaccine. Study-level results: Donors were largely white British and mainly female; clonal diversity was possibly underestimated. There were repertoire samples only from the period after the peak T cell response. Two AZD1222 doses significantly raised spike-specific TCR breadth and depth over controls.

The V gene end was trimmed by 4 bases and the J gene end by 8 bases; junction bases not matched to a gene: 12. The germline CDR1 and CDR2 sequences are SGHDT and YYEEEE. CDR3 size: 16 residues. Comments on this clone: The antigen remains undetermined.

The data were produced by immunoSEQ multiplex PCR, yet TCRdb's version contains in-frame clones alone and is incomplete. This table holds 100,000 to 150,000 clones, around 91% found once. Sequencing was performed on peripheral blood, taken on day 0 of MenACWY control vaccination. The rearrangement uses TRBV5-6 and TRBJ2-1; 10 bases align to TRBD2. The sequence came from an adult in good health. CDR3 residues: CASSLGASGSLDEQFF. The CDR3 DNA follows: TGTGCCAGCAGCCTAGGTGCTAGCGGGAGTTTGGATGAGCAGTTCTTC.